This record concerns one TCR beta chain sequence. Its antigen is as yet unknown. The method was immunoSEQ multiplex PCR; TCRdb's version includes in-frame clones alone and lacks a portion of them. This table has some 110,000 clones, roughly 86% appearing once. Pooled samples include second doses given at about 4 or 12 weeks. The data originate from a study of T cell responses to AZD1222 COVID-19 vaccine. Study outcomes and limitations: Among spike-specific TCRs, nearly half reportedly target unmutated variant regions. It should be noted that donors were predominantly white British and more often female, and clonal diversity was possibly underestimated. Compared with day 0, the breadth and depth of the Spike-specific TCR repertoire rose significantly after two doses of AZD1222.

This sample comprised peripheral blood, obtained 28 days after the second AZD1222 dose. The receptor was derived from an adult who received the AZD1222 COVID-19 vaccine.

The CDR3 DNA reads as TGTGCCAGCTCATCGGGACTAGCGGGCCTTGAGCAGTTCTTC. It codes for CASSSGLAGLEQFF. The rearrangement uses TRBV18 and TRBJ2-1; 12 nucleotides agree with TRBD2. The trim removed 5 bases at V and 9 bases at J, leaving 5 bases unmatched. The germline V gene encodes CDR1 KGHSH and CDR2 LQKENI. The CDR3 runs 14 residues.